This T cell receptor (beta chain) was sequenced during a study of identifying expanded T cells in peripheral blood. Repertoires were generated with immunoSEQ multiplex PCR, while TCRdb's copy carries only in-frame clones and drops some. The table lists around 120,000 clones, roughly 89% of them singletons. The CDR3 runs to 12 residues. Germline V gives CDR1 SGDLS, CDR2 YYNGEE. With 3 bases removed from V and 7 bases from J, the gap between germline ends came to 10 bases. This chain links TRBV9 with TRBJ1-2; D is undetermined. Sequenced material: blood. The clonotype originates from a person aged 18 to 70 in good health. This CDR3 is CASSDSFRGYTF. The DNA for the CDR3 is TGTGCCAGCAGCGACAGTTTTCGTGGCTACACCTTC.